This T cell receptor beta chain was retrieved from a study of T cell clusters in autoimmune cytopenias. The germline V gene encodes CDR1 LNHDA and CDR2 SQIVND (reference sequence). The CDR3 is made up of 14 amino acids. Judged by frequency, this clonotype is medium-sized (0.01 to 0.1%). TRB was amplified from roughly 250 ng of peripheral blood genomic DNA per sample. TRB was amplified by touch-down multiplex PCR, primer pools A and B combined. Using the multiplex PCR reads, TCRdb records one entry per CDR3 protein without DNA. The repertoire table contains roughly 7,400 distinct CDR3 sequences. These data also featured in a second study, about T cell repertoires in aging, cancer and after chemotherapy.

The specimen was peripheral blood. V is TRBV19 and J is TRBJ2-2; no DNA is available, so the TRBD2 call from TCRdb remains unchecked. The receptor comes from a human donor in good health. CDR3 region: CASRSAGNTGELFF.